These 20 T cell receptor beta chains were sequenced from one sample in a study of T cell repertoires in cytomegalovirus infection (dated by TCRdb to between 2018 and 2021). The instrument was an Illumina HiSeq 1500. TCRdb redid the processing of the public reads, applying fastp at Q25 and MiXCR, and retained in-frame beta chains. One record per CDR3 amino acid sequence lists the most common genes and DNA. Across this sample there are around 740,000 distinct CDR3 sequences, with about 40% seen only once. The ten largest clones add up to 2.8% of the sample. Input material: PBMCs. The source of these receptors is a human donor in good health (CMV status not recorded). Some clones in this sample may be carry-over from other donors' samples.

The J gene is TRBJ1-4, the V gene TRBV19; D is perhaps TRBD1 (5 bases). The V end was cut by 2 bases, the J end by 3 bases, with 7 bases between. Germline V gene data show CDR1 as LNHDA and CDR2 as SQIVND (reference sequence). This CDR3 has 14 amino acids. The CDR3 sequence: CASSIRGANEKLFF. Here the CDR3 DNA reads TGTGCCAGTAGTATACGGGGGGCTAATGAAAAACTGTTTTTT.

V and J are TRBV10-3 and TRBJ2-2; D assignment may be TRBD1 or TRBD2 (5 bases each). CDR1 is ENHRY and CDR2 is SYGVKD in the germline V gene. Trimming took off 4 bases at V and 0 bases at J, with 12 bases between the two ends. The CDR3 is 16 residues long. CDR3 sequence reads: CAISGRDRPNTGELFF. The DNA of the CDR3 is TGTGCCATCAGTGGCCGGGACCGACCGAACACCGGGGAGCTGTTTTTT.

As concerns this clonotype: A read error may account for a junction end that differs from germline. The chain is built from TRBV4-1 and TRBJ1-6; tentatively, D is TRBD1 (6 bases). The V gene's germline CDR1 is MGHRA and CDR2 YSYEKL. The CDR3 consists of 16 residues. This CDR3 reads CASSQDPSGDNSPLHF. The CDR3 DNA is TGTGCCAGCAGCCAAGATCCCTCAGGGGATAATTCACCCCTCCACTTT.

CDR3 amino acids: CASGWNNDGEQFF. The CDR3 DNA follows: TGTGCCAGCGGTTGGAATAACGACGGTGAGCAGTTCTTC. This chain uses TRBV6-8 with TRBJ2-1; D ambiguous. The V end lost 8 bases, the J end lost 9 bases, and 17 bases lay between the germline ends. Germline values: CDR1 MNHGY, CDR2 SAAAGT. The length of the CDR3 is 13 residues.

The chain links TRBV7-6 to TRBJ1-4; D is ambiguous. Germline loops: CDR1 SGHVS, CDR2 FNYEAQ. Trimming removed 5 bases from V and 0 bases from J, with 7 bases in between. There are 14 residues in the CDR3. CDR3 sequence reads: CASSGRPTNEKLFF. Written as DNA, the CDR3 is TGTGCCAGCAGCGGACGACCAACTAATGAAAAACTGTTTTTT.

This clonotype was observed a few times. At one end, the junction sequence differs from germline, possibly due to a read error. The chain has TRBV5-3 and TRBJ2-5, with 7 bases lining up with TRBD2. TRBV5-3 is placed among ORFs of uncertain function. CDR3 length: 20 amino acids. CDR3 in amino acids: CARTLYSRGGLAETQETQYF. CDR3 in DNA: TGTGCCAGAACCTTGTATAGTCGAGGCGGGCTAGCGGAGACTCAAGAGACCCAGTACTTC.

This clonotype was recorded at least ten times. The CDR3, as DNA: TGTGCCAGCAGCTCCCGACAGGGGGCAGGAAACACCATATATTTT. This sequence encodes CASSSRQGAGNTIYF. V and J are TRBV7-8 and TRBJ1-3, with 10 positions matching TRBD1. Losses at the gene ends were 4 bases for V and 4 bases for J; bases not matched to a gene: 4. There are 15 residues in the CDR3. CDR1 and CDR2 from the germline V gene are SGHVS and FQNEAQ.

The chain combines TRBV6-1 with TRBJ1-2; a possible D gene is TRBD1 (5 bases). This CDR3 contains 15 residues. The V and J ends lost 1 base and 4 bases respectively, with 13 bases between them. From germline, CDR1 is MNHNS and CDR2 SASEGT. The CDR3 DNA reads as TGTGCCAGCAGTGAAGTTCAGGGAAACTCCTATGGCTACACCTTC. It specifies CASSEVQGNSYGYTF.

This clonotype was observed a few times. The J gene is TRBJ1-2, the V gene TRBV10-3; D possibly corresponds to TRBD1 (5 bases). CDR3 length: 14 amino acids. Germline values: CDR1 ENHRY, CDR2 SYGVKD. V was trimmed by 4 bases and J by 6 bases, leaving 15 bases between them. The DNA of the CDR3 is TGTGCCATCAGTGGGTTGTCAGGGATGGATGGCTACACCTTC. Protein sequence: CAISGLSGMDGYTF.

This clonotype occurred many times. The genes are TRBV12-3 or TRBV12-4 and TRBJ1-5, with 7 bases matching TRBD1. The CDR3 spans 14 residues. Trimming took 6 bases from V and 1 from J; bases not matched to a gene: 3. The CDR3 sequence is CASSPTGSNQPQHF. CDR3 sequence (DNA): TGTGCCAGCAGCCCGACAGGGAGCAATCAGCCCCAGCATTTT.

The chain carries TRBV12-3 or TRBV12-4 and TRBJ2-7; 9 nucleotides match TRBD1. V was pared by 6 bases and J by 2 bases, with 8 bases of the junction left unmatched. This CDR3 has 15 amino acids. CDR3 sequence: CASSPGQGITYEQYF. DNA of the CDR3: TGTGCCAGCAGCCCGGGACAGGGAATAACCTACGAGCAGTACTTC.

The rearrangement links TRBV28 to TRBJ1-5; TRBD1 is a possible D gene (6 bases). The CDR3 contains 15 residues. CDR1 and CDR2 from the germline V gene are MDHEN and SYDVKM. The V end was cut by 6 bases, the J end by 7 bases, with 19 bases between. In nucleotides, the CDR3 is TGTGCCAGCAGAGTTGAAATGGGGGGCGTGCAGCCCCAGCATTTT. This encodes CASRVEMGGVQPQHF.

The chain has TRBV7-2 and TRBJ1-6; D gene uncertain. The germline V gene encodes CDR1 SGHTA and CDR2 FQGNSA. Trimming took off 1 base at V and 9 bases at J, with 16 bases between the two ends. This CDR3 region has 16 residues. CDR3 DNA sequence: TGTGCCAGCAGCTTAGTTCAGGCTGCGCCTAGTTCACCCCTCCACTTT. Its protein product is CASSLVQAAPSSPLHF.

This chain connects TRBV6-8 to TRBJ2-1; 7 bases line up with TRBD2. This CDR3 is 11 amino acids long. The trim removed 6 bases at V and 7 bases at J, leaving 0 bases unmatched. Germline-derived CDR1 and CDR2 are MNHGY and SAAAGT. CDR3 DNA sequence: TGTGCCAGCAGGGGAGGGAATGAGCAGTTCTTC. It translates to CASRGGNEQFF.

This clonotype was observed a handful of times. This chain joins TRBV10-3 and TRBJ2-3, with D maybe TRBD1 (6 bases). Germline loops: CDR1 ENHRY, CDR2 SYGVKD. V was trimmed by 5 bases and J by 2 bases, leaving 20 bases between them. The CDR3 runs to 17 residues. As DNA, the CDR3 is TGTGCCATCAGTCTTGACAGGCCCGAAAAACCCACAGATACGCAGTATTTT. Its translation: CAISLDRPEKPTDTQYF.

V usage is TRBV2 and J usage is TRBJ2-1; 9 bases line up with TRBD1. The CDR3 has 14 amino acids. Trimming cost V 6 bases and J 5 bases; bases outside gene matches: 5. CDR1 is SNHLY, CDR2 FYNNEI, per germline. The CDR3 here is CASSLDRGDNEQFF. The CDR3 DNA reads as TGTGCCAGCAGCCTAGACAGGGGGGACAATGAGCAGTTCTTC. Drawing the rest from reference TRBV2 and TRBJ2-1, the complete variable domain is EPEVTQTPSHQVTQMGQEVILRCVPISNHLYFYWYRQILGQKVEFLVSFYNNEISEKSEIFDDQFSVERPDGSNFTLKIRSTKLEDSAMYFCASSLDRGDNEQFFGPGTRLTVL.

V gene TRBV6-1 combines with J gene TRBJ2-7; no clear D gene. Germline assignment: CDR1 MNHNS and CDR2 SASEGT. The CDR3 spans 16 residues. The V gene lost 5 bases and the J gene lost 2 bases, with 19 bases spanning the gap. The CDR3 is CASSYGSWQVTYEQYF. As DNA, the CDR3 is TGTGCCAGCAGTTACGGGTCCTGGCAAGTTACCTACGAGCAGTACTTC.

The CDR3 spells CSANDASPETFETQYF. The CDR3 DNA sequence: TGCAGTGCTAACGATGCATCTCCCGAAACCTTCGAGACCCAGTACTTC. The chain recombines TRBV20-1 with TRBJ2-5; D is unclear. V was shortened by 4 bases and J by 5 bases, with 23 bases between the two germline ends. The CDR3 has 16 residues. The germline V gene encodes CDR1 DFQATT and CDR2 SNEGSKA (reference sequence).

This clonotype was seen at least ten times. V gene TRBV7-8 combines with J gene TRBJ1-4, with D unclear. This CDR3 region has 17 residues. The V and J ends lost 5 bases and 7 bases respectively, with 23 bases between them. Germline-derived CDR1 and CDR2 are SGHVS and FQNEAQ. CDR3 residues: CASSPYIGDLRSEKLFF. The DNA for the CDR3 is TGTGCCAGCAGCCCATATATCGGTGACCTCAGGTCTGAAAAACTGTTTTTT.

This clonotype was counted between two and nine times. This sequence joins TRBV3-1 and TRBJ1-5; D is ambiguous. CDR1 and CDR2 from the germline V gene are LGHDT and YNNKEL (reference sequence). The CDR3 runs 13 residues. V lost 0 bases to trimming and J lost 5 bases, with 5 bases between them. The CDR3 spells CASSQDPHQPQHF. Written as DNA, the CDR3 is TGTGCCAGCAGCCAAGACCCGCATCAGCCCCAGCATTTT.